The 24 T cell receptor beta chains listed next were all sequenced from one sample in a study of long-term antiretroviral therapy in people with HIV. Run at survey level, the immunoSEQ assay was version v3.0. Assay: immunoSEQ multiplex PCR; the TCRdb copy retains only in-frame clones and omits some. The sample includes around 25,000 clones, about four fifths of them seen just once. The input for sequencing was unsorted PBMCs, taken 4.4 years after starting antiretroviral therapy. These receptors originate from a man aged 30-40 years with HIV.

The chain couples TRBV2 to TRBJ2-1, with a weak D call TRBD2 (5 bases). Germline values: CDR1 SNHLY, CDR2 FYNNEI. The CDR3 is made up of 11 amino acids. V was shortened by 8 bases and J by 6 bases, with 8 bases between the two germline ends. Here the CDR3 reads CASEGGNEQFF. DNA for the CDR3: TGTGCCAGCGAGGGTGGCAATGAGCAGTTCTTC.

This chain links TRBV27 with TRBJ1-2, with 8 bases identical to TRBD1. CDR3 length: 13 residues. Germline V lookup: CDR1 MNHEY, CDR2 SMNVEV (reference sequence). V gave up 6 bases and J gave up 5 bases; unmatched junction bases: 5. CDR3 DNA: TGTGCCAGCAGCCCTGACAGGGGATATGGCTACACCTTC. Translation gives CASSPDRGYGYTF.

The V gene is TRBV27, the J gene TRBJ2-7; D call uncertain. Germline CDR1 MNHEY, CDR2 SMNVEV (reference sequence). V lost 5 bases and J 7 bases, leaving 9 bases between the germline ends. CDR3 length equals 11 residues. The CDR3 DNA sequence: TGTGCCAGCAGTAGCTATGGGGAGCAGTACTTC. Translation gives CASSSYGEQYF.

This clone was picked up a small number of times. The chain has TRBV6-1 and TRBJ1-5, with D possibly being TRBD1 (6 bases). CDR1 is MNHNS and CDR2 is SASEGT in the germline V gene. The CDR3 length is 15 residues. Trimming cost V 0 bases and J 8 bases, with 14 bases left between them. The CDR3 reads CASSEAHGGVEPQHF. CDR3 sequence (DNA): TGTGCCAGCAGTGAAGCGCACGGGGGCGTCGAGCCCCAGCATTTT.

In nucleotides, the CDR3 is TGTGCCAGCAGCTCAACGACAGGGGTGGGTGAAAAACTGTTTTTT. Amino acids: CASSSTTGVGEKLFF. V usage is TRBV7-2 and J usage is TRBJ1-4, with 8 nucleotides matching TRBD1. With 4 bases clipped from V and 7 bases from J, the junction kept 8 bases outside the gene matches. This CDR3 region has 15 residues. Germline assignment: CDR1 SGHTA and CDR2 FQGNSA. Looking up the rest from reference TRBV7-2 and TRBJ1-4 gives the full variable domain: GAGVSQSPSNKVTEKGKDVELRCDPISGHTALYWYRQSLGQGLEFLIYFQGNSAPDKSGLPSDRFSAERTGGSVSTLTIQRTQQEDSAVYLCASSSTTGVGEKLFFGSGTQLSVL.

This clone was observed a few times. The J gene is TRBJ2-7, the V gene TRBV6-1; 9 nucleotides line up with TRBD1. Losses at the gene ends were 3 bases for V and 4 bases for J; bases not matched to a gene: 10. CDR1 and CDR2 (germline): MNHNS, SASEGT. The CDR3 is made up of 16 amino acids. CDR3 region: CASSEMPGQGGYEQYF. The CDR3 nucleotides read TGTGCCAGCAGTGAGATGCCGGGACAGGGTGGATACGAGCAGTACTTC.

The V call is TRBV7-9, the J call TRBJ2-7, with 10 bases lining up with TRBD1. From germline, CDR1 is SEHNR and CDR2 FQNEAQ (reference sequence). V trimming: 5 bases; J trimming: 6 bases; junction bases outside the gene matches: 7. This CDR3 contains 14 residues. Here the CDR3 DNA reads TGTGCCAGCAGCCTTAGGGACAGGGGAATCGAGCAGTACTTC. Translating gives CASSLRDRGIEQYF.

The V gene is TRBV4-3, the J gene TRBJ2-1; 10 nucleotides match TRBD2. With V trimmed by 11 bases and J by 6 bases, 10 bases remained unmatched. Germline lookup yields CDR1 LGHNA and CDR2 YSLEER. The CDR3 is made up of 14 amino acids. The CDR3: CASKPGLAFNEQFF. The CDR3 DNA follows: TGCGCCTCTAAACCGGGACTAGCGTTCAATGAGCAGTTCTTC.

The genes are TRBV5-5 and TRBJ1-2; D remains unclear. Trimming removed 1 base at V and 8 bases at J, with 9 bases between. The CDR3 runs 12 residues. The germline V gene encodes CDR1 SGHKS and CDR2 YYEKEE (reference sequence). CDR3 coding DNA: TGTGCCAGCAGCTTGACCCCCGGGGGCTACACCTTC. Its protein product is CASSLTPGGYTF.

This clone occurred a few times. J is TRBJ1-1 and V is TRBV9; D is unresolved. The CDR3 totals 16 residues. V lost 7 bases and J 0 bases, leaving 19 bases between the germline ends. The germline CDR1 and CDR2 sequences are SGDLS and YYNGEE. CDR3 in amino acids: CASGEGGQNMNTEAFF. CDR3 bases: TGTGCCAGCGGCGAAGGTGGGCAGAACATGAACACTGAAGCTTTCTTT.

The genes are TRBV9 and TRBJ1-3; no reliable D call. The germline V gene has CDR1 SGDLS and CDR2 YYNGEE. The CDR3 has 17 amino acids. V shed 1 base and J shed 0 bases, with 14 bases lying between them. As DNA, the CDR3 is TGTGCCAGCAGCGTATCCGGCCCAAGTATCTCTGGAAACACCATATATTTT. The encoded protein is CASSVSGPSISGNTIYF.

This clone has more than one count but fewer than ten. This chain connects TRBV19 to TRBJ1-4; the D gene is possibly TRBD1 (5 bases). Deletions cut 1 base from V and 3 bases from J, with 9 bases between. This CDR3 comprises 15 residues. From germline, CDR1 is LNHDA and CDR2 SQIVND (reference sequence). The CDR3 sequence: CASSIAQGANEKLFF. CDR3 DNA sequence: TGTGCCAGTAGTATAGCCCAGGGAGCTAATGAAAAACTGTTTTTT. Complete variable domain (other parts from reference TRBV19 and TRBJ1-4): DGGITQSPKYLFRKEGQNVTLSCEQNLNHDAMYWYRQDPGQGLRLIYYSQIVNDFQKGDIAEGYSVSREKKESFPLTVTSAQKNPTAFYLCASSIAQGANEKLFFGSGTQLSVL.

V is TRBV9 and J is TRBJ2-7; no clear D gene. Per the germline V gene, CDR1 is SGDLS and CDR2 is YYNGEE. The CDR3 sequence is 16 residues long. The germline V and J ends were trimmed by 0 bases and 0 bases, with 13 bases remaining between them. The CDR3 here is CASSVDLSADSYEQYF. CDR3 bases: TGTGCCAGCAGCGTAGACCTTTCGGCCGACTCCTACGAGCAGTACTTC.

V gene TRBV11-2 combines with J gene TRBJ1-1; D call uncertain. V lost 0 bases, J lost 0 bases, and 8 bases lay in between. Germline V gene lookup returns CDR1 SGHAT and CDR2 FQNNGV. The CDR3 contains 15 residues. CDR3 protein: CASSLEGLVNTEAFF. CDR3 DNA sequence: TGTGCCAGCAGCTTAGAAGGACTTGTGAACACTGAAGCTTTCTTT.

This chain connects TRBV5-4 to TRBJ2-7; 7 nucleotides align to TRBD1. The J segment lost 2 bases and the V segment lost 4 bases, leaving 3 bases of the junction unmatched. CDR1 is SGHNT, CDR2 YYREEE, per germline (reference sequence). There are 13 residues in the CDR3. The DNA for the CDR3 is TGTGCCAGCAGCCCGGGGACAGCCTACGAGCAGTACTTC. It codes for CASSPGTAYEQYF.

This rearrangement joins TRBV11-2 to TRBJ1-5, with 7 nucleotides matching TRBD1. The CDR3 sequence is 15 residues long. Germline loops: CDR1 SGHAT, CDR2 FQNNGV. V lost 1 base, J lost 4 bases, and 4 bases stayed unmatched. This CDR3 is CASSLGRGPNQPQHF. Here the CDR3 DNA reads TGTGCCAGCAGCTTAGGAAGGGGGCCTAATCAGCCCCAGCATTTT.

The chain is built from TRBV6-6 and TRBJ2-7; no clear D. Germline CDR1 reads MNHNY; CDR2 reads SVGAGI (reference sequence). The V and J ends lost 5 bases and 2 bases respectively, with 7 bases between them. CDR3 length equals 12 residues. CDR3 residues: CASSGSTYEQYF. The DNA of the CDR3 is TGTGCCAGCAGTGGTTCCACCTACGAGCAGTACTTC.

V is TRBV19 and J is TRBJ1-6; no clear D. The CDR3 contains 15 residues. Per the germline V gene, CDR1 is LNHDA and CDR2 is SQIVND (reference sequence). V was cut by 5 bases and J by 9 bases, with 17 bases left in between. The CDR3 DNA follows: TGTGCCAGTAGTGTTGACATGCCGGGCGGTTCACCCCTCCACTTT. Amino acids: CASSVDMPGGSPLHF.

J is TRBJ1-1 and V is TRBV5-1; D not certain. The V end was cut by 0 bases, the J end by 6 bases, with 15 bases between. Germline CDR1 is SGHRS and CDR2 is YFSETQ. The CDR3 sequence is 15 residues long. The CDR3 DNA reads TGCGCCAGCAGCTTGGCCGAGGGCGCTGACGCTGAAGCTTTCTTT. Amino acids: CASSLAEGADAEAFF.

The chain couples TRBV9 to TRBJ1-5; the D is unclear. Germline V gene sequence: CDR1 SGDLS, CDR2 YYNGEE. Trimming removed 1 base at V and 6 bases at J, with 8 bases between. This CDR3 spans 13 amino acids. CDR3 in amino acids: CASSVSPGQPQHF. DNA for the CDR3: TGTGCCAGCAGCGTATCCCCGGGTCAGCCCCAGCATTTT.

The chain combines TRBV18 with TRBJ2-7; perhaps TRBD1 as D (5 bases). V lost 3 bases and J 1 base, leaving 19 bases between the germline ends. The germline CDR1 and CDR2 sequences are KGHSH and LQKENI. This CDR3 is built from 17 residues. The DNA of the CDR3 is TGTGCCAGCTCACCGGGGTTTTTAAAAGGGGATTCCTACGAGCAGTACTTC. Translating gives CASSPGFLKGDSYEQYF.

The genes are TRBV2 and TRBJ1-2; possibly TRBD1 for D (6 bases). In germline, CDR1 is SNHLY, CDR2 FYNNEI. V lost 7 bases and J 2 bases, leaving 17 bases between the germline ends. The CDR3 extends over 15 amino acids. Here the CDR3 reads CASMGASSRNYGYTF. The DNA of the CDR3 is TGTGCCAGCATGGGGGCCTCTTCCAGGAACTATGGCTACACCTTC. Variable domain in full (rest from reference TRBV2 and TRBJ1-2): EPEVTQTPSHQVTQMGQEVILRCVPISNHLYFYWYRQILGQKVEFLVSFYNNEISEKSEIFDDQFSVERPDGSNFTLKIRSTKLEDSAMYFCASMGASSRNYGYTFGSGTRLTVV.

J is TRBJ1-5 and V is TRBV11-2; D perhaps matches TRBD1 (5 bases). V shed 6 bases and J shed 6 bases, with 15 bases lying between them. CDR1 and CDR2 (germline): SGHAT, FQNNGV. CDR3 length: 14 amino acids. The CDR3 region is CASSYGGNRQPQHF. In DNA form, the CDR3 reads TGTGCCAGCAGTTATGGGGGGAATCGTCAGCCCCAGCATTTT.

V is TRBV11-2 and J is TRBJ2-3; 8 nucleotides agree with TRBD1. This CDR3 is 19 amino acids long. In germline, CDR1 is SGHAT, CDR2 FQNNGV. V dropped 4 bases and J dropped 6; count of bases not matched to a gene: 21. The CDR3 spells CASSSQEELGDRFIDTQYF. Here the CDR3 DNA reads TGTGCCAGCAGCTCTCAAGAGGAATTGGGGGACAGGTTCATTGATACGCAGTATTTT.